This TCR beta chain came from a study of cytomegalovirus exposure and HLA in healthy donors. Study in general: Previous work identified 90 million to 130 million unique TCR beta sequences from roughly 180 million T cells. There were some 410 genotyped donors. Of these, 75% to 85% fell in the genetic ancestry cluster associated with self-reported Caucasian donors.

Turning to this clone: What it recognizes is unknown.

There were likely unrecorded immune exposures, though donors were nominally healthy when sampled. PCR amplification relied on 60 Vbeta primers (plus 13 Jbeta primers). The data were produced by immunoSEQ multiplex PCR, yet TCRdb's version contains in-frame clones alone and is incomplete. The sample carries fewer than 250,000 clones, around three quarters recorded once. V was trimmed by 7 bases and J by 9 bases, leaving 10 bases between them. CDR3 length: 11 residues. Germline V lookup: CDR1 MNHEY, CDR2 SVGAGI. Regarding the study as a whole: Analysis was performed later, and it showed HLA-associated TCR beta chains to be more clonally expanded than equally common others.

The receptor comes from a man aged 40-49 years in good health and CMV-seronegative. The chain links TRBV6-5 to TRBJ2-1; weak D call: TRBD2 (6 bases). The specimen sequenced was PBMCs. CDR3 amino acids: CASTAAGEQFF. The CDR3 coding sequence is TGTGCCAGCACCGCAGCGGGTGAGCAGTTCTTC.